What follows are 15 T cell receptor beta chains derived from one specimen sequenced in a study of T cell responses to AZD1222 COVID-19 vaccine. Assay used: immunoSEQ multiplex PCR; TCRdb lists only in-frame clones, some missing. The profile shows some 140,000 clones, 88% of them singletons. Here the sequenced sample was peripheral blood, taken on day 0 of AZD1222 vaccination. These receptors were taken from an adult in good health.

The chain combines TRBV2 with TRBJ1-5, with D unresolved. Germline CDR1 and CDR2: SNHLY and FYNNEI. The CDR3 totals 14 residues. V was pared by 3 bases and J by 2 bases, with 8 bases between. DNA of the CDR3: TGTGCCAGCAGTGAGTTGGGAGGCAATCAGCCCCAGCATTTT. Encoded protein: CASSELGGNQPQHF.

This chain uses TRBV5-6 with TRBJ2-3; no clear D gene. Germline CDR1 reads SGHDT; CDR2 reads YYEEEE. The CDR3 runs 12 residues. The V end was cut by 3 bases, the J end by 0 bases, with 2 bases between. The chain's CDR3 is CASSWSTDTQYF. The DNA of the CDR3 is TGTGCCAGCAGCTGGAGCACAGATACGCAGTATTTT.

The CDR3 loop is CASSYRRDEQYF. CDR3 sequence (DNA): TGTGCCAGCAGCTACAGGAGGGACGAGCAGTACTTC. This chain uses TRBV2 with TRBJ2-7, with a possible D match to TRBD2 (6 bases). The CDR3 has 12 residues. From germline, CDR1 is SNHLY and CDR2 FYNNEI. V gave up 6 bases and J gave up 5 bases, with 11 bases separating them.

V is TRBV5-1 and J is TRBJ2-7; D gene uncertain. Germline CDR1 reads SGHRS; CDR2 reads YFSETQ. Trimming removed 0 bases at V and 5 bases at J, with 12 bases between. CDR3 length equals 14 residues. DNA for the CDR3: TGCGCCAGCAGCTTGGGGACCTCGTCCGACGAGCAGTACTTC. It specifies CASSLGTSSDEQYF.

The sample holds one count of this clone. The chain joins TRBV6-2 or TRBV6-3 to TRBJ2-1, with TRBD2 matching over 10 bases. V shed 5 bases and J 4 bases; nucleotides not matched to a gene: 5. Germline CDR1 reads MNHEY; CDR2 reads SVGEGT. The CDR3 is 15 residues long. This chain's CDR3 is CASSASGGPYNEQFF. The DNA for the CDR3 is TGTGCCAGCAGTGCTAGCGGGGGACCTTACAATGAGCAGTTCTTC.

The CDR3 DNA sequence: TGTGCCAGCACGGACAGGGGAGGCGAGCAGTACTTC. Translated: CASTDRGGEQYF. The V gene is TRBV10-3, the J gene TRBJ2-7; 9 positions agree with TRBD1. This CDR3 spans 12 amino acids. V trimming: 10 bases; J trimming: 6 bases; junction bases outside the gene matches: 7. Germline lookup yields CDR1 ENHRY and CDR2 SYGVKD.

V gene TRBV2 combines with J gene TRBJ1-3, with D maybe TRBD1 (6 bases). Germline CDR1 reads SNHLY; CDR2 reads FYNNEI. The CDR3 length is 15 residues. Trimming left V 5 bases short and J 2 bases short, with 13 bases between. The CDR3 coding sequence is TGTGCCAGCAGTCCAGGGGTAGTCCCTGGAAACACCATATATTTT. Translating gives CASSPGVVPGNTIYF.

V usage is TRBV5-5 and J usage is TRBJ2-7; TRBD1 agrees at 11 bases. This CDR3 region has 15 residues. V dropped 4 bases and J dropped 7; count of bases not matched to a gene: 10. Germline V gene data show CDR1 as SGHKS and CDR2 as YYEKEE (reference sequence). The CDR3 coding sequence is TGTGCCAGCAGCGGGAGGACAGGGGGCACGGGAGAGCAGTACTTC. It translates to CASSGRTGGTGEQYF.

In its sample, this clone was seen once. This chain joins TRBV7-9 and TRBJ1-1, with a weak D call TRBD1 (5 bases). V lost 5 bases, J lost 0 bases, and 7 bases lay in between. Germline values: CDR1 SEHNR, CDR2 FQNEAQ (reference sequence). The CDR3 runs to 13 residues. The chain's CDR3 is CASSVTVNTEAFF. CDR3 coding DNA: TGTGCCAGCAGCGTGACAGTGAACACTGAAGCTTTCTTT. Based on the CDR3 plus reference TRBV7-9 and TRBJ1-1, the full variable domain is DTGVSQNPRHKITKRGQNVTFRCDPISEHNRLYWYRQTLGQGPEFLTYFQNEAQLEKSRLLSDRFSAERPKGSFSTLEIQRTEQGDSAMYLCASSVTVNTEAFFGQGTRLTVV.

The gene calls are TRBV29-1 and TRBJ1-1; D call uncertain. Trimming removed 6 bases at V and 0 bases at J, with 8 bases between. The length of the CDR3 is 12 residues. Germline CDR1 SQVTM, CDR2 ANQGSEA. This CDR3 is CSVSVLNTEAFF. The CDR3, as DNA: TGCAGCGTGTCCGTTCTGAACACTGAAGCTTTCTTT. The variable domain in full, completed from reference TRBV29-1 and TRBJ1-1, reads SAVISQKPSRDICQRGTSLTIQCQVDSQVTMMFWYRQQPGQSLTLIATANQGSEATYESGFVIDKFPISRPNLTFSTLTVSNMSPEDSSIYLCSVSVLNTEAFFGQGTRLTVV.

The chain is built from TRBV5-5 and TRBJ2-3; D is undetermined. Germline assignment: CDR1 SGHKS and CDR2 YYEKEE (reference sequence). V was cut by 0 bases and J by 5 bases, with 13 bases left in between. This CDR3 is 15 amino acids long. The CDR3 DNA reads TGTGCCAGCAGCTTGGCCGGCCCCCTCCTAGATACGCAGTATTTT. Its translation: CASSLAGPLLDTQYF.

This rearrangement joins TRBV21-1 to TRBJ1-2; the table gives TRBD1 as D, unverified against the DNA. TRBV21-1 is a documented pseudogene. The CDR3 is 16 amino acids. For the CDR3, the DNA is TGTGCCAGCAGCATTTATACAGGGCGCCTTAACTATGGCTACACCTTC. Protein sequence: CASSIYTGRLNYGYTF.

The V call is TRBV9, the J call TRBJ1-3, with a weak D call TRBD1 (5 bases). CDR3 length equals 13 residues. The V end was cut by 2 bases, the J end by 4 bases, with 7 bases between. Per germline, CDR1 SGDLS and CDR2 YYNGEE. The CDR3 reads CASSVDSGNTIYF. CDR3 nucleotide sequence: TGTGCCAGCAGCGTTGACAGCGGAAACACCATATATTTT.

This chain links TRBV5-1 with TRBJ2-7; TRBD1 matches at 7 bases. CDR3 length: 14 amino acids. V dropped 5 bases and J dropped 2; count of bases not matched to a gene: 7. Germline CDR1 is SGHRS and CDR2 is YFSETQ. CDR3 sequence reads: CASSQPGQTYEQYF. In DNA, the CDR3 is TGCGCCAGCAGTCAACCGGGACAGACCTACGAGCAGTACTTC. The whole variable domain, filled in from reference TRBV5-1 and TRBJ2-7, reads KAGVTQTPRYLIKTRGQQVTLSCSPISGHRSVSWYQQTPGQGLQFLFEYFSETQRNKGNFPGRFSGRQFSNSRSEMNVSTLELGDSALYLCASSQPGQTYEQYFGPGTRLTVT.

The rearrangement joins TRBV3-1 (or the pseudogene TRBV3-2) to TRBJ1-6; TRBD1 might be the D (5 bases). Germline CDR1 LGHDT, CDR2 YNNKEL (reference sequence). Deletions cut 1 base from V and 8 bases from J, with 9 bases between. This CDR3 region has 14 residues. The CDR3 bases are TGTGCCAGCAGCCAAGCAGGGAGGGATTCACCCCTCCACTTT. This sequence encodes CASSQAGRDSPLHF.